This note documents a single T cell receptor (beta chain) sequence. Its antigen is unknown. Sequencing was performed with immunoSEQ multiplex PCR; in TCRdb, only in-frame clones are kept and a portion is missing. Of around 80,000 clones listed, about 93% are singletons. This record belongs to a study of brain T cells in children with intractable seizures. V dropped 6 bases and J dropped 2 bases, with 14 bases sitting between them. Germline assignment: CDR1 LNHDA and CDR2 SQIVND (reference sequence). The CDR3 is 14 amino acids. Study-wide results and limits: Only CDR3 sequence similarity suggested viral specificity, without known HCMV serostatus.

The sequenced cases were selected for having the highest brain T cell transcript signatures. Patients received at least one anti-epileptic drug before surgery. The chain carries TRBV19 and TRBJ2-7; the D gene could be TRBD1 or TRBD2 (6 bases each). This specimen consisted of peripheral blood, obtained at surgery. This TCR was recovered from a girl aged 2 to 10 with Rasmussen encephalitis and intractable seizures. DNA of the CDR3: TGTGCCAGTAGCATAACGGGGGCGACCTACGAGCAGTACTTC. It specifies CASSITGATYEQYF. The full variable domain, its missing parts supplied by reference TRBV19 and TRBJ2-7, is DGGITQSPKYLFRKEGQNVTLSCEQNLNHDAMYWYRQDPGQGLRLIYYSQIVNDFQKGDIAEGYSVSREKKESFPLTVTSAQKNPTAFYLCASSITGATYEQYFGPGTRLTVT.